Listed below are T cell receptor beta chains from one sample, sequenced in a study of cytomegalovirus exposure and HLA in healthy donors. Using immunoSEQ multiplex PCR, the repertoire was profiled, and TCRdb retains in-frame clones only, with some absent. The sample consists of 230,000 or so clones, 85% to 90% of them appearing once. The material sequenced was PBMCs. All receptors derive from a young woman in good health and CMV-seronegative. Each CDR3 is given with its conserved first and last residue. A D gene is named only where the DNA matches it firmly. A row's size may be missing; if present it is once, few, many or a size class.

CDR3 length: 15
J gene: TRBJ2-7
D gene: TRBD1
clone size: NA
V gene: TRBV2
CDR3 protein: CASTEIGQGTYEQYF
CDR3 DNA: TGTGCCAGCACCGAGATAGGACAGGGGACCTACGAGCAGTACTTC

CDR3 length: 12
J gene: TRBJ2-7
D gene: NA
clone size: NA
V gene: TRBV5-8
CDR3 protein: CASRQGIYEQYF
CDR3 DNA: TGTGCCAGCCGGCAGGGGATCTACGAGCAGTACTTC

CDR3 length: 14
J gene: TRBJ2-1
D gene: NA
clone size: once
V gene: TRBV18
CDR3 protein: CASSPRSRVNEQFF
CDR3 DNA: TGTGCCAGCTCACCAAGGAGCAGGGTCAATGAGCAGTTCTTC

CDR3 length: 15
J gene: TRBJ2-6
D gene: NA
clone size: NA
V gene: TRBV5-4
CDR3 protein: CASSPPGSGANVLTF
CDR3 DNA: TGTGCCAGCAGCCCACCGGGGTCTGGGGCCAACGTCCTGACTTTC

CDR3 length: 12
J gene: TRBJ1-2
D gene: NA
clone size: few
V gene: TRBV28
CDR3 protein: CASSQRGYGYTF
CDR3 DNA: TGTGCCAGCAGCCAACGCGGCTATGGCTACACCTTC

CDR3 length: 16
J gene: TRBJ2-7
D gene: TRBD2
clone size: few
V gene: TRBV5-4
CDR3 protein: CASSSPSSGANYEQYF
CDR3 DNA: TGTGCCAGCAGCTCTCCCTCTAGCGGGGCCAACTACGAGCAGTACTTC

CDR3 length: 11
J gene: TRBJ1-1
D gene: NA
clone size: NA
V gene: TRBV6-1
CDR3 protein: CASSEAPGAFF
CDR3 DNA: TGTGCCAGCAGTGAAGCGCCAGGGGCTTTCTTT

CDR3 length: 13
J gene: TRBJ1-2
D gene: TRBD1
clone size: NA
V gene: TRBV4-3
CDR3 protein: CASSQPGGYGYTF
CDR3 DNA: TGCGCCAGCAGCCAACCAGGGGGGTACGGCTACACCTTC

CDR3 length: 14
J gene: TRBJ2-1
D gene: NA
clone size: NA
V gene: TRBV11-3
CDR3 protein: CASSLDNAGHEQFF
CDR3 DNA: TGTGCCAGCAGCTTAGATAATGCGGGGCATGAGCAGTTCTTC

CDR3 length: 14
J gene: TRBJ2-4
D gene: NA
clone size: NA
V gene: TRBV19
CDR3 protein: CASSTPELKNIQYF
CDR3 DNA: TGTGCCAGTAGTACCCCTGAACTTAAAAACATTCAGTACTTC

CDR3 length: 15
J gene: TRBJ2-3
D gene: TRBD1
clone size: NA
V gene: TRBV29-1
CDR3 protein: CSVAPGTDPTDTQYF
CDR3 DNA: TGCAGCGTTGCTCCCGGGACAGACCCCACAGATACGCAGTATTTT

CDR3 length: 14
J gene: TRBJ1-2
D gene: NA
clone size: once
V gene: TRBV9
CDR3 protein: CASSVAPINYGYTF
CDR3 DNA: TGTGCCAGCAGCGTAGCCCCCATTAACTATGGCTACACCTTC